One and the same sample provided the 9 T cell receptor beta chains below, sequenced in a study of OX40 agonist ivuxolimab in advanced cancers. Profiling relied on immunoSEQ multiplex PCR, and the TCRdb table lists in-frame clones only, not all of them. The repertoire holds approximately 74,000 clones, with around 80% as singletons. Sequencing was performed on CD4+ or CD8+ T cells sorted from blood, taken in a trial of the OX40 agonist ivuxolimab. These receptors all stem from an adult with an advanced solid tumor such as melanoma, head and neck, liver or kidney cancer.

This CDR3 is CASSVDAYSTGELFF. In DNA, the CDR3 is TGCGCCAGCAGCGTGGACGCTTATTCCACCGGGGAGCTGTTTTTT. The chain couples TRBV5-1 to TRBJ2-2; D call uncertain. V lost 4 bases and J lost 4, with 14 bases in between. CDR1 is SGHRS, CDR2 YFSETQ, per germline. This CDR3 is built from 15 residues.

This clone was seen a single time. The chain carries TRBV5-1 and TRBJ2-7; no firm D call. The CDR3 consists of 11 residues. V dropped 4 bases and J dropped 0 bases, with 2 bases sitting between them. Per the germline V gene, CDR1 is SGHRS and CDR2 is YFSETQ. The CDR3 protein is CASSASYEQYF. The CDR3 nucleotides are TGCGCCAGCAGCGCCTCCTACGAGCAGTACTTC. Complete variable domain (other parts from reference TRBV5-1 and TRBJ2-7): KAGVTQTPRYLIKTRGQQVTLSCSPISGHRSVSWYQQTPGQGLQFLFEYFSETQRNKGNFPGRFSGRQFSNSRSEMNVSTLELGDSALYLCASSASYEQYFGPGTRLTVT.

The chain carries TRBV5-1 and TRBJ2-6; 13 bases line up with TRBD2. This CDR3 region has 18 residues. With 4 bases clipped from V and 0 bases from J, the junction kept 4 bases outside the gene matches. Germline loops: CDR1 SGHRS, CDR2 YFSETQ. The CDR3, as DNA: TGCGCCAGCAGCCTTACTAGCGGGGGGGCCTCTGGGGCCAACGTCCTGACTTTC. Translating gives CASSLTSGGASGANVLTF.

This sequence joins TRBV2 and TRBJ1-2; D gene ambiguous. Germline V lookup: CDR1 SNHLY, CDR2 FYNNEI. The V and J ends lost 6 bases and 6 bases respectively, with 11 bases between them. The CDR3 is 12 residues long. The CDR3 here is CASRYDWDGYTF. CDR3 coding DNA: TGTGCCAGCAGGTACGACTGGGATGGCTACACCTTC. Full variable domain (remainder filled in from reference TRBV2 and TRBJ1-2): EPEVTQTPSHQVTQMGQEVILRCVPISNHLYFYWYRQILGQKVEFLVSFYNNEISEKSEIFDDQFSVERPDGSNFTLKIRSTKLEDSAMYFCASRYDWDGYTFGSGTRLTVV.

This chain uses TRBV4-2 with TRBJ2-5; TRBD2 agrees at 7 bases. J gave up 1 base and V 0 bases, and 2 bases lay outside the gene matches. CDR1 and CDR2 from the germline V gene are LGHNA and YNFKEQ. The CDR3 sequence is 15 residues long. The CDR3 sequence: CASSQERTSQETQYF. CDR3 DNA sequence: TGTGCCAGCAGCCAAGAACGGACTAGCCAAGAGACCCAGTACTTC.

The sample holds a few counts of this clone. The chain combines TRBV2 with TRBJ1-1, with D possibly matching TRBD1 (6 bases). V was trimmed by 4 bases and J by 1 base, leaving 13 bases between them. Germline V gene sequence: CDR1 SNHLY, CDR2 FYNNEI. The CDR3 is 15 residues long. The CDR3 DNA is TGTGCCAGCAGTGGTAACAGGGCCACGAACACTGAAGCTTTCTTT. This sequence encodes CASSGNRATNTEAFF. Using reference TRBV2 and TRBJ1-1 for the parts outside the CDR3, the full variable domain is EPEVTQTPSHQVTQMGQEVILRCVPISNHLYFYWYRQILGQKVEFLVSFYNNEISEKSEIFDDQFSVERPDGSNFTLKIRSTKLEDSAMYFCASSGNRATNTEAFFGQGTRLTVV.

The chain recombines TRBV27 with TRBJ1-2, with D perhaps TRBD1 (5 bases). The CDR3 contains 15 residues. V was pared by 3 bases and J by 3 bases, with 14 bases between. The germline CDR1 and CDR2 sequences are MNHEY and SMNVEV (reference sequence). CDR3 sequence (DNA): TGTGCCAGCAGTTTCGGGGGGGAAACCCACTATGGCTACACCTTC. The encoded protein is CASSFGGETHYGYTF.

The rearrangement joins TRBV7-2 to TRBJ2-2, with 8 bases fitting TRBD1. V dropped 1 base and J dropped 4; count of bases not matched to a gene: 5. This CDR3 contains 16 residues. Germline values: CDR1 SGHTA, CDR2 FQGNSA. The CDR3 DNA reads TGTGCCAGCAGCTTAGGACAGGGGATTTTCACCGGGGAGCTGTTTTTT. Residues: CASSLGQGIFTGELFF.

The chain recombines TRBV9 with TRBJ1-2, with 7 bases that match TRBD1. The CDR3 spans 14 residues. V gave up 0 bases and J gave up 2 bases; unmatched junction bases: 1. The germline V gene encodes CDR1 SGDLS and CDR2 YYNGEE. For the CDR3, the DNA is TGTGCCAGCAGCGTAGCGGGACAGAACTATGGCTACACCTTC. The encoded protein is CASSVAGQNYGYTF.